The present TCR beta chain was sequenced within a study of cytomegalovirus exposure and HLA in healthy donors. Researchers ran the PCR with 60 Vbeta and 13 Jbeta primers. The assay was immunoSEQ multiplex PCR, and TCRdb's table has in-frame clones only and misses some. Of 100,000 to 150,000 clones detected, 60% to 85% appear once; the ten largest clones hold roughly 3.6%. Germline V gene data show CDR1 as MNHNY and CDR2 as SVGAGI (reference sequence). The CDR3 runs to 13 residues. The V end was cut by 8 bases, the J end by 5 bases, with 14 bases between. Points from the study as a whole: V- and J-gene trimming of TCR beta was linked (in a later analysis) to a missense DCLRE1C variant. When presence/absence was analysed, sequencing depth was taken to be roughly uniform across donors.

This clone has just a few counts. The antigen is unknown. This clonotype was sampled from a man aged 25-45 years in good health and CMV-seronegative. The specimen was PBMCs. The chain joins TRBV6-6 to TRBJ2-3, with a weak D call TRBD2 (5 bases). Here the CDR3 DNA reads TGTGCCAGCTCCACCGGGGTGGGAGATACGCAGTATTTT. It is translated as CASSTGVGDTQYF.